This T cell receptor beta chain emerged from a study of OX40 agonist ivuxolimab in advanced cancers. Study summary: Eligibility admitted prior anti-PD-1, anti-PD-L1 or anti-CTLA-4 therapy; around 38% had some.

The table came from immunoSEQ multiplex PCR; TCRdb's copy has only in-frame clones and leaves some out. The data show tens of thousands of clones, about 89% seen once. Samples were taken at baseline and on day 1 of cycles 4 and 7. The CDR3 sequence is 17 residues long. The junction had 14 bases not matched to a gene; V was cut back by 6 bases and J by 4 bases. V is TRBV23-1 and J is TRBJ1-1; TRBD1 agrees at 10 bases. TRBV23-1 is recorded as an ORF, its role being uncertain. The starting material was CD4+ or CD8+ T cells sorted from blood, obtained in a trial of the OX40 agonist ivuxolimab. The source is an adult with an advanced solid tumor such as melanoma, head and neck, liver or kidney cancer. The CDR3 nucleotides are TGCGCCAGCAGAACGGACCTTGACAGGGGGCAGGGCACTGAAGCTTTCTTT. It encodes CASRTDLDRGQGTEAFF.